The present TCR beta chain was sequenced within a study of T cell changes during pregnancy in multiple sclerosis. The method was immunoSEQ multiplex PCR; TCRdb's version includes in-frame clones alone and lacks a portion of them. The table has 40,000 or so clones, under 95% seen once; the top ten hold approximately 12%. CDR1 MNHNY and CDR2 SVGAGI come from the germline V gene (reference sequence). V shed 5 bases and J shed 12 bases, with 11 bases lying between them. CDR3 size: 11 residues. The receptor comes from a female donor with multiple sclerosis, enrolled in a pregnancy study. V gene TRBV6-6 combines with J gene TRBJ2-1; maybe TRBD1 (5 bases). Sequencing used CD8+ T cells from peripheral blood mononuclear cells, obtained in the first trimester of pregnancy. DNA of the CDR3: TGTGCCAGCAGTATAGACAGAGGGCAGTTCTTC. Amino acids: CASSIDRGQFF.